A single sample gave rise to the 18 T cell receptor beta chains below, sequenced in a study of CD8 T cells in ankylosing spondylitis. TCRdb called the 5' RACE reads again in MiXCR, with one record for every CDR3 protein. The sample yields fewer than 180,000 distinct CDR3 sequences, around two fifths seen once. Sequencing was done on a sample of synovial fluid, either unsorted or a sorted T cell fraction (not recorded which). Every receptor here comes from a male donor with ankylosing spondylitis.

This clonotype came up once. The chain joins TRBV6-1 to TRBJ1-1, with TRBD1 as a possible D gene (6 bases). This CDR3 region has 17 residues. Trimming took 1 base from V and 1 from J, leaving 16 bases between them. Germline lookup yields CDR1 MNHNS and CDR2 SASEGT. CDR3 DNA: TGTGCCAGCAGTGAAGAAGCCGCGGGGGGGCCGAACACTGAAGCTTTCTTT. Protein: CASSEEAAGGPNTEAFF.

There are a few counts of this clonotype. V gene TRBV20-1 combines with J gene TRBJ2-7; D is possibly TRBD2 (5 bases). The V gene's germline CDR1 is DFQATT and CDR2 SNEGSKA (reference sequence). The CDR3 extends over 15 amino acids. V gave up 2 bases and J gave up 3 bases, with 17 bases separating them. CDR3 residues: CSARRGLVVDYEQYF. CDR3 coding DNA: TGCAGTGCTAGAAGAGGGCTAGTGGTAGACTACGAGCAGTACTTC.

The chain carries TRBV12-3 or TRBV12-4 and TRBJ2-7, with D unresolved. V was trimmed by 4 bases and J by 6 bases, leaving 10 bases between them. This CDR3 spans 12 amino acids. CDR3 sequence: CASSSAGREQYF. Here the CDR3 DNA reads TGTGCCAGCAGTTCTGCCGGGCGCGAGCAGTACTTC.

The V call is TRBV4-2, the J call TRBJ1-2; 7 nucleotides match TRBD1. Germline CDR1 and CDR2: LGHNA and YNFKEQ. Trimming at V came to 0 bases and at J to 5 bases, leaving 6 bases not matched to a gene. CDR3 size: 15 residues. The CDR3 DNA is TGTGCCAGCAGCCAAGAGAGACAGGGAAGTTATGGCTACACCTTC. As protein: CASSQERQGSYGYTF.

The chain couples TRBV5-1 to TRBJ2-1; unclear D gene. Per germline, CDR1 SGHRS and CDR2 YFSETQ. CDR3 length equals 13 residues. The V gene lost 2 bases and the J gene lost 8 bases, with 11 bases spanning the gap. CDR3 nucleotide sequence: TGCGCCAGCAGCTTCGCCGGCTGGGATGAGCAGTTCTTC. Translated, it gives CASSFAGWDEQFF.

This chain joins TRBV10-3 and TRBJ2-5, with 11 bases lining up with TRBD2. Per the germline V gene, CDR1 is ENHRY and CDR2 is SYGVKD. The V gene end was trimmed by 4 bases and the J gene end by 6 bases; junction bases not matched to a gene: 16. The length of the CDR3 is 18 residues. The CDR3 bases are TGTGCCATCAGTGCCCGACGGGGAGCTAGCGGGAGGTATCAGACCCAGTACTTC. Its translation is CAISARRGASGRYQTQYF.

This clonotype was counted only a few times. DNA of the CDR3: TGTGCCATCAGTGAGTCCGGGACCTTAAGCGCCGGTGTCTATGGCTACACCTTC. Residues: CAISESGTLSAGVYGYTF. The rearrangement uses TRBV10-3 and TRBJ1-2; a possible D gene is TRBD1 (5 bases). The germline V gene has CDR1 ENHRY and CDR2 SYGVKD. The CDR3 is 18 amino acids. V was pared by 0 bases and J by 4 bases, with 21 bases between.

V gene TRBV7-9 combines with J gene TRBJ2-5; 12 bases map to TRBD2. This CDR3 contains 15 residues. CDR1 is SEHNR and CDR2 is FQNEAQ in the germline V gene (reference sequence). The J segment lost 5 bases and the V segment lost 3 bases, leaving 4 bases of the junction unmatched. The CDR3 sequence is CASSFGLAGKETQYF. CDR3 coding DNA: TGTGCCAGCAGCTTCGGACTAGCGGGGAAGGAGACCCAGTACTTC. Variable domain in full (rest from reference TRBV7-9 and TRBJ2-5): DTGVSQNPRHKITKRGQNVTFRCDPISEHNRLYWYRQTLGQGPEFLTYFQNEAQLEKSRLLSDRFSAERPKGSFSTLEIQRTEQGDSAMYLCASSFGLAGKETQYFGPGTRLLVL.

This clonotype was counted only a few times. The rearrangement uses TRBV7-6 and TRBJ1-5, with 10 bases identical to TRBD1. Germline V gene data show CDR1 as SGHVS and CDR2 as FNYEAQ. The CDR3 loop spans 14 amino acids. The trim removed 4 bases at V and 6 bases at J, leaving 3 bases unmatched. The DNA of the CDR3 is TGTGCCAGCAGCTCGACAGGGGGCGGTCAGCCCCAGCATTTT. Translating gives CASSSTGGGQPQHF.

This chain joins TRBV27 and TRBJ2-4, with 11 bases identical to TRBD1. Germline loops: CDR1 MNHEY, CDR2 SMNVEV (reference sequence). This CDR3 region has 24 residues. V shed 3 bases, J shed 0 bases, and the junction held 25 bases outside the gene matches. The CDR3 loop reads CASSLAPRDRGLTGGTLAKNIQYF. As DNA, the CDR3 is TGTGCCAGCAGTTTGGCCCCCCGGGACAGGGGGTTGACGGGAGGGACACTAGCCAAAAACATTCAGTACTTC.

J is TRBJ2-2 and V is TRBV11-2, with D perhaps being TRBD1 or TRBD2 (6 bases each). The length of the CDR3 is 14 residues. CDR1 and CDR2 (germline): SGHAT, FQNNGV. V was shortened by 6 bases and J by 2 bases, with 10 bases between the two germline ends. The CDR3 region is CASSGGPNTGELFF. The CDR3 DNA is TGTGCCAGCAGTGGGGGGCCCAACACCGGGGAGCTGTTTTTT.

CDR3 coding DNA: TGCAGTGCTAGCTACGGGACAGGGGATTACGAGCAGTACTTC. Translated, it gives CSASYGTGDYEQYF. The rearrangement joins TRBV20-1 to TRBJ2-7, with TRBD1 identical over 10 bases. The germline gives CDR1 DFQATT, CDR2 SNEGSKA (reference sequence). This CDR3 is 14 amino acids long. The V and J ends lost 3 bases and 4 bases, in that order; junction bases with no gene match: 6.

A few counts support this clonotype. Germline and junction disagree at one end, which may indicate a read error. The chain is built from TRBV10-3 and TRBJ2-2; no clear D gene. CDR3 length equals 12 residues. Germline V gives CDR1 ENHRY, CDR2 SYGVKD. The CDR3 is CATSGDTGELFF. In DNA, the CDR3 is TGTGCCACCAGTGGGGACACCGGGGAGCTGTTTTTT.

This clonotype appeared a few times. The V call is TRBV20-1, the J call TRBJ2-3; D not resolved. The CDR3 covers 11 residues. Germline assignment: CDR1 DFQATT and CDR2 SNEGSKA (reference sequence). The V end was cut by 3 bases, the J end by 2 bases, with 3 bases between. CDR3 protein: CSARNTDTQYF. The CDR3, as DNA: TGCAGTGCTAGGAACACAGATACGCAGTATTTT.

CDR3 nucleotide sequence: TGTGCCAGCTCACCACCCGACTGGGAAAATGCCCATTACAATGAGCAGTTCTTC. Translating it yields CASSPPDWENAHYNEQFF. The V gene is TRBV18, the J gene TRBJ2-1; no firm D call. The CDR3 contains 18 residues. The V gene lost 0 bases and the J gene lost 4 bases, with 19 bases spanning the gap. Germline V gene data show CDR1 as KGHSH and CDR2 as LQKENI.

CDR3 protein: CASSQRAGGGTDTQYF. For the CDR3, the DNA is TGCGCCAGCAGCCAACGCGCGGGGGGTGGGACAGATACGCAGTATTTT. This chain uses TRBV4-3 with TRBJ2-3, with 8 positions matching TRBD2. This CDR3 spans 16 amino acids. The ends lost 2 bases at V and 3 bases at J; junction bases unmatched: 7. The germline V gene has CDR1 LGHNA and CDR2 YSLEER.

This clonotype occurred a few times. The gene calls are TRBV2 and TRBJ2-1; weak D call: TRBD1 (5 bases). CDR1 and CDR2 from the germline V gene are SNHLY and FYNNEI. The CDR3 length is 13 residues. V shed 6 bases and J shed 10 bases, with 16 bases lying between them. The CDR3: CASRDLGQGEQFF. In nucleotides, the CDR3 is TGTGCCAGCAGGGACCTCGGGCAGGGAGAGCAGTTCTTC.

The CDR3 spells CASSLQGYYEQYF. In DNA, the CDR3 is TGTGCCAGCAGCCTACAGGGTTACTACGAGCAGTACTTC. This rearrangement joins TRBV7-9 to TRBJ2-7, with a possible D match to TRBD1 (6 bases). With 5 bases removed from V and 3 bases from J, the gap between germline ends came to 11 bases. CDR1 is SEHNR and CDR2 is FQNEAQ in the germline V gene (reference sequence). The CDR3 loop spans 13 amino acids.